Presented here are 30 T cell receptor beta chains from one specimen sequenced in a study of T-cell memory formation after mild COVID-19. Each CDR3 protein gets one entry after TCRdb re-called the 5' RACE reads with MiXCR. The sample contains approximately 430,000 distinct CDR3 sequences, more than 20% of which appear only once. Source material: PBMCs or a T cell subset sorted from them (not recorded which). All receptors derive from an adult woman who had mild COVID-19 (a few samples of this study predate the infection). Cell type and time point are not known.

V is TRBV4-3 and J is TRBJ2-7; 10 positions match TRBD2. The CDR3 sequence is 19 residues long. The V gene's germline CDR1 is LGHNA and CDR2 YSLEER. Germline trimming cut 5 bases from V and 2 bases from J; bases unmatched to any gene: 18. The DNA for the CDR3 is TGCGCCAGCAGCACACCTAGCGGGAGAATGCCCATCGCCCCCTACGAGCAGTACTTC. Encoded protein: CASSTPSGRMPIAPYEQYF.

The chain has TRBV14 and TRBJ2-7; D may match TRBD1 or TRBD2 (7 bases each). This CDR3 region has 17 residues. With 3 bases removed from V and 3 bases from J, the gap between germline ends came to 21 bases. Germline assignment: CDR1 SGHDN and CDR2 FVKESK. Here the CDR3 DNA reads TGTGCCAGCAGCCACGGACAGGTGGGGGGGATCTTCTACGAGCAGTACTTC. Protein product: CASSHGQVGGIFYEQYF. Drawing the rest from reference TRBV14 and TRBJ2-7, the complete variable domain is EAGVTQFPSHSVIEKGQTVTLRCDPISGHDNLYWYRRVMGKEIKFLLHFVKESKQDESGMPNNRFLAERTGGTYSTLKVQPAELEDSGVYFCASSHGQVGGIFYEQYFGPGTRLTVT.

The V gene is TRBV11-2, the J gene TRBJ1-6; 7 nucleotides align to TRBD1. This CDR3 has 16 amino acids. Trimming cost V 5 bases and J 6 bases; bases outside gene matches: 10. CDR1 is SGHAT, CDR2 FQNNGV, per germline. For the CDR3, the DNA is TGTGCCAGCAGCCCAGGGGGGGGAAGAAGTAATTCACCCCTCCACTTT. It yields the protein CASSPGGGRSNSPLHF.

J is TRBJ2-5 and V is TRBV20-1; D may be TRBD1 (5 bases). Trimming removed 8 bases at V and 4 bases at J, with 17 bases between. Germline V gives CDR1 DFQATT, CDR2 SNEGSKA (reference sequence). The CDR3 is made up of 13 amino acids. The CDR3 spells CSWAGSLGETQYF. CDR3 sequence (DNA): TGCAGTTGGGCAGGGTCCCTGGGAGAGACCCAGTACTTC.

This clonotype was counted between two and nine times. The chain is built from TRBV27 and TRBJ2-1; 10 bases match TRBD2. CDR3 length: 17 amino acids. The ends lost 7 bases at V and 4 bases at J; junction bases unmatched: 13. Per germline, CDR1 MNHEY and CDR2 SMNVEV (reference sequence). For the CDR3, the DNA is TGTGCCAGCAAAAGTTTACTAGCGGGGCCTCCTTACAATGAGCAGTTCTTC. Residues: CASKSLLAGPPYNEQFF.

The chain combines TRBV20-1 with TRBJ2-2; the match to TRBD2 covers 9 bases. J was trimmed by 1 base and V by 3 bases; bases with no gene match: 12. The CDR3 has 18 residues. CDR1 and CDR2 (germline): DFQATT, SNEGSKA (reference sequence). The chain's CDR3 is CSARGYVRGRGNTGELFF. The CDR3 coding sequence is TGCAGTGCTAGGGGCTATGTTCGCGGGAGGGGGAACACCGGGGAGCTGTTTTTT.

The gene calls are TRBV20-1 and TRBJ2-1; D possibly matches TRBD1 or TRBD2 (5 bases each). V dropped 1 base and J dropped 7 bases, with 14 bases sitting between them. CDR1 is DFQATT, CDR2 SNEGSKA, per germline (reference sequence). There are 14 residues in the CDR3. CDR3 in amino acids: CSARAGTSWNEQFF. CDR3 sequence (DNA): TGCAGTGCTAGAGCCGGGACCTCTTGGAATGAGCAGTTCTTC.

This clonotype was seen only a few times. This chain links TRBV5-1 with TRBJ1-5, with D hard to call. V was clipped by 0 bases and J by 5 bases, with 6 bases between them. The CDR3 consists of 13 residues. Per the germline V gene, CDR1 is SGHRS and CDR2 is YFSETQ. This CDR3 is CASSLDPYQPQHF. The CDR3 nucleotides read TGCGCCAGCAGCTTGGACCCTTATCAGCCCCAGCATTTT. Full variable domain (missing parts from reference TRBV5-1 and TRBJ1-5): KAGVTQTPRYLIKTRGQQVTLSCSPISGHRSVSWYQQTPGQGLQFLFEYFSETQRNKGNFPGRFSGRQFSNSRSEMNVSTLELGDSALYLCASSLDPYQPQHFGDGTRLSIL.

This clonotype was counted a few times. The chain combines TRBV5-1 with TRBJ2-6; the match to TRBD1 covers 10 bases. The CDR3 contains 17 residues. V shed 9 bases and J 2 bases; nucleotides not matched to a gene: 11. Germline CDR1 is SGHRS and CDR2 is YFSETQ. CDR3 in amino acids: CATPPGQGKAGANVLTF. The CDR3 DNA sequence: TGCGCCACCCCTCCGGGACAGGGGAAGGCTGGGGCCAACGTCCTGACTTTC.

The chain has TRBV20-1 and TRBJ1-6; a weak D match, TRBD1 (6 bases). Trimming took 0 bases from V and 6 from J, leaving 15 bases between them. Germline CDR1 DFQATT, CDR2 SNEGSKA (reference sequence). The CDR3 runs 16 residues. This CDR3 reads CSARDRRRDINSPLHF. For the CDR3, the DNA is TGCAGTGCTAGAGACCGACGTCGGGACATTAATTCACCCCTCCACTTT.

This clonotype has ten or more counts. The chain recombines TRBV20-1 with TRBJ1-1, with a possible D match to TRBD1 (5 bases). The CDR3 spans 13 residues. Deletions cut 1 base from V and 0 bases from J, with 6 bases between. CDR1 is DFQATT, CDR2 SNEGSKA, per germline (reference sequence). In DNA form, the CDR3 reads TGCAGTGCTAGAGGGGGGTTGAACACTGAAGCTTTCTTT. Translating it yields CSARGGLNTEAFF.

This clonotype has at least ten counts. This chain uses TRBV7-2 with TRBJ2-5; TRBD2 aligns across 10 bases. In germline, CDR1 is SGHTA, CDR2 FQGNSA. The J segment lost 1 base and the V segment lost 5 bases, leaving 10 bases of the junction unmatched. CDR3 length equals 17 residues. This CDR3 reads CASSAAGLAFVQETQYF. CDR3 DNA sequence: TGTGCCAGCAGCGCAGCGGGACTAGCGTTTGTCCAAGAGACCCAGTACTTC.

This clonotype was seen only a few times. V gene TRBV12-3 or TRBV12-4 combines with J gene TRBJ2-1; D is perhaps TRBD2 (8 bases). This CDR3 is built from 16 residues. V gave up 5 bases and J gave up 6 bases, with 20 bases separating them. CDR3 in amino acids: CASSTWDSGGINEQFF. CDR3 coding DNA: TGTGCCAGCAGTACCTGGGACAGCGGGGGAATCAATGAGCAGTTCTTC.

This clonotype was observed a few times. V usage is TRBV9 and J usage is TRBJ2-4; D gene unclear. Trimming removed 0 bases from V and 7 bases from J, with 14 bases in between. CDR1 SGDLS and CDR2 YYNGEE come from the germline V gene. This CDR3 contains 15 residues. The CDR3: CASSVGIGPANIQYF. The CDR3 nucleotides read TGTGCCAGCAGCGTAGGTATTGGGCCAGCGAACATTCAGTACTTC.

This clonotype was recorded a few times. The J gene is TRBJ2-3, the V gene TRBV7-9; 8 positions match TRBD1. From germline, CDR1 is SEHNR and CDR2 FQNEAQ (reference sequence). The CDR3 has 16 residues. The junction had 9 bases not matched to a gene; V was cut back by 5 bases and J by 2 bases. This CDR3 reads CASSPKDRVDTDTQYF. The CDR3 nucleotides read TGTGCCAGCAGCCCAAAGGACAGGGTAGACACAGATACGCAGTATTTT.

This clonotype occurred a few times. Written as DNA, the CDR3 is TGTGCCTGGAGTCGACAGAGAGAGACCCAGTACTTC. Amino acid sequence: CAWSRQRETQYF. This sequence joins TRBV30 and TRBJ2-5; a possible D gene is TRBD1 (5 bases). The germline V gene encodes CDR1 GTSNPN and CDR2 SVGIG (reference sequence). V was cut by 2 bases and J by 4 bases, with 8 bases left in between. The CDR3 covers 12 residues. Variable domain in full (rest from reference TRBV30 and TRBJ2-5): SQTIHQWPATLVQPVGSPLSLECTVEGTSNPNLYWYRQAAGRGLQLLFYSVGIGQISSEVPQNLSASRPQDRQFILSSKKLLLSDSGFYLCAWSRQRETQYFGPGTRLLVL.

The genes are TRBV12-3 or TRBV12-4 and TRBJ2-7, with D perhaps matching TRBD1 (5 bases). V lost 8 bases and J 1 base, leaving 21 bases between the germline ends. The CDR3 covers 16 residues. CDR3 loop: CASCFTTVKASYEQYF. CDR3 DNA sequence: TGTGCCAGCTGCTTCACGACAGTTAAAGCTTCCTACGAGCAGTACTTC.

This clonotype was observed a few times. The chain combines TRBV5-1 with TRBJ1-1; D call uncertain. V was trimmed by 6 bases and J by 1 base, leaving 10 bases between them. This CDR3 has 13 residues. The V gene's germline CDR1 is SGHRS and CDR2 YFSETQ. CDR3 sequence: CASTMDRNTEAFF. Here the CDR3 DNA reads TGCGCCAGCACCATGGACCGGAACACTGAAGCTTTCTTT.

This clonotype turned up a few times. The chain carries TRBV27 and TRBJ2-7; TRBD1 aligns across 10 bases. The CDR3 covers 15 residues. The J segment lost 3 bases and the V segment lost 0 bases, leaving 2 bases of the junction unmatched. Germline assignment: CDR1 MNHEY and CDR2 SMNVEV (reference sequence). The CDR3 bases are TGTGCCAGCAGTTTATCGGGACAGGGGTTCTACGAGCAGTACTTC. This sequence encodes CASSLSGQGFYEQYF.

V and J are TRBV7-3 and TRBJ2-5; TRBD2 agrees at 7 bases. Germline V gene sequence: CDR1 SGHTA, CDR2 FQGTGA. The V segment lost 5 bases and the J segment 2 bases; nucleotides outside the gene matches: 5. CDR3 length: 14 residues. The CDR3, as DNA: TGTGCCAGCAGCGAAAGCGGGAAGCAAGAGACCCAGTACTTC. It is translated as CASSESGKQETQYF.

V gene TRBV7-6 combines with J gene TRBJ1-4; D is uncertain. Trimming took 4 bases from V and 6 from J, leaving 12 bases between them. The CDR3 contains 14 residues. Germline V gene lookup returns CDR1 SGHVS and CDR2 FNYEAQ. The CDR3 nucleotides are TGTGCCAGCAGCTCTCGACCCGGGGATGAAAAACTGTTTTTT. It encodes CASSSRPGDEKLFF.

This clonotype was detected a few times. The CDR3 sequence is CASSYFQGNTGELFF. For the CDR3, the DNA is TGTGCCAGCAGTTACTTCCAGGGGAACACCGGGGAGCTGTTTTTT. This rearrangement joins TRBV6-2 or TRBV6-3 to TRBJ2-2; TRBD1 might be the D (5 bases). The germline V gene encodes CDR1 MNHEY and CDR2 SVGEGT. Trimming took 1 base from V and 1 from J, leaving 7 bases between them. This CDR3 spans 15 amino acids.

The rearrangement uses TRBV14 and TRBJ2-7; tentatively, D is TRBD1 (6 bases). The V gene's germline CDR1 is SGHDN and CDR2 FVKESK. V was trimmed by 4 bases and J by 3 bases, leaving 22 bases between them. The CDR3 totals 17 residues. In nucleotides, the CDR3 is TGTGCCAGCAGCCGCTCAGGGGTCAACACTCCTCTCTACGAGCAGTACTTC. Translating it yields CASSRSGVNTPLYEQYF.

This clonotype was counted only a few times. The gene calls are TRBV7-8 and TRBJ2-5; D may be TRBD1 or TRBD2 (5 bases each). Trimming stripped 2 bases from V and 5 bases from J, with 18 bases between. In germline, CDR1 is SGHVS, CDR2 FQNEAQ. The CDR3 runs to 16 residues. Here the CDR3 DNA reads TGTGCCAGCAGCTTATCCGGAGCAGGGTCGGGGGAGACCCAGTACTTC. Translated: CASSLSGAGSGETQYF.

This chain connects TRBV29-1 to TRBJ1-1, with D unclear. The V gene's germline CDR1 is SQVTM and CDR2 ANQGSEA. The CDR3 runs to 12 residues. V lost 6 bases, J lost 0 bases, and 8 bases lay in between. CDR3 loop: CSVPGVNTEAFF. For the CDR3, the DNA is TGCAGCGTCCCCGGGGTGAACACTGAAGCTTTCTTT. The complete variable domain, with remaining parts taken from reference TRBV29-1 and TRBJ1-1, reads SAVISQKPSRDICQRGTSLTIQCQVDSQVTMMFWYRQQPGQSLTLIATANQGSEATYESGFVIDKFPISRPNLTFSTLTVSNMSPEDSSIYLCSVPGVNTEAFFGQGTRLTVV.

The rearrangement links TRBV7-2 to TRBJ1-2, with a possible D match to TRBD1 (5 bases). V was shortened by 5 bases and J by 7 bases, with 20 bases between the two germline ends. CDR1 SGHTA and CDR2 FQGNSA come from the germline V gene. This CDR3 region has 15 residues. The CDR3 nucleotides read TGTGCCAGCAGCGGGCCGCAGGGACTGACTTCTGGCTACACCTTC. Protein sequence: CASSGPQGLTSGYTF.

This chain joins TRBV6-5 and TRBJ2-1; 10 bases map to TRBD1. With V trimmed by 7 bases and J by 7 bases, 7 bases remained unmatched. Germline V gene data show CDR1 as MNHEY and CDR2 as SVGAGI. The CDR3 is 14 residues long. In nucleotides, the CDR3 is TGTGCCAGCACCGGGACAGGGGTACGGAATGAGCAGTTCTTC. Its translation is CASTGTGVRNEQFF.

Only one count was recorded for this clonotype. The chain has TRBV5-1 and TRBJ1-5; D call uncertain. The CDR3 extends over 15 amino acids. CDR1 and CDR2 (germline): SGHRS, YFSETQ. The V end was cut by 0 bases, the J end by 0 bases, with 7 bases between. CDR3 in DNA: TGCGCCAGCAGCTTGGGTGGGATTAGCAATCAGCCCCAGCATTTT. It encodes CASSLGGISNQPQHF.

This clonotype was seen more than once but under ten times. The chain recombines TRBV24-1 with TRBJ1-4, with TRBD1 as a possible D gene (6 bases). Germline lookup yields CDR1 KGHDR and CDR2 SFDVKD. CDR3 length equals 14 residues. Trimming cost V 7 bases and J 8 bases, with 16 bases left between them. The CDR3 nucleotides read TGTGCCACCAGCTACGGGGGGGCGGACGAAAAACTGTTTTTT. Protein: CATSYGGADEKLFF.

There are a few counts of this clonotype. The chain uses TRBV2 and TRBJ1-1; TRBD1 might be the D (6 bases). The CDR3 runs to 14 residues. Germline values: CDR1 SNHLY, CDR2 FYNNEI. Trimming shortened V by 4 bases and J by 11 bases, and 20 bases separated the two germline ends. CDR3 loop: CASSASDRPLGAFF. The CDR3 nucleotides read TGTGCCAGCAGTGCCTCAGACAGGCCCCTTGGGGCTTTCTTT.